This is a list of T cell receptor beta chains from one sample in a study of regulatory T cells. Produced via immunoSEQ multiplex PCR; TCRdb's table is partial and in-frame only. The sample has over 35,000 clones, about 89% seen once; the top ten hold 2.4%. Material for sequencing was conventional CD4+ T cells sorted from blood. The origin of the receptors is a person aged 18-29 years with CD3G deficiency. Both conserved end residues are part of each CDR3. D genes are given only for firm matches. Not all rows give a size; the values are once, few, many and, for expanded clones, a class.

CDR3 | DNA | D | J | V | size
CASSLAATGADEQFF | TGCGCCAGCAGCTTGGCCGCGACAGGGGCCGATGAGCAGTTCTTC | TRBD1 | TRBJ2-1 | TRBV5-1 | NA
CATRYREVSEQYF | TGTGCCACGCGATACAGGGAAGTGAGCGAGCAGTACTTC | NA | TRBJ2-7 | TRBV10-3 | NA
CASSLSGLAGGNEQFF | TGTGCCAGCAGTTTAAGCGGGCTAGCGGGGGGGAATGAGCAGTTCTTC | TRBD2 | TRBJ2-1 | TRBV28 | NA
CASSIGVGGSFYNEQFF | TGTGCCAGCAGCATCGGGGTCGGGGGCTCCTTCTACAATGAGCAGTTCTTC | NA | TRBJ2-1 | TRBV13 | NA
CASSEVEALAQAFF | TGTGCCAGCAGTGAGGTCGAGGCTTTGGCCCAAGCTTTCTTT | NA | TRBJ1-1 | TRBV6-1 | NA
CASSPGREVGEQYF | TGTGCCAGCTCACCAGGGCGGGAGGTCGGCGAGCAGTACTTC | TRBD2 | TRBJ2-7 | TRBV18 | NA
CASSLGGLPEQYF | TGTGCCAGCAGTTTAGGGGGGCTGCCCGAGCAGTACTTC | NA | TRBJ2-7 | TRBV28 | NA
CASSSIADFYNEQFF | TGTGCCAGCAGCTCTATAGCGGACTTCTACAATGAGCAGTTCTTC | NA | TRBJ2-1 | TRBV11-2 | NA
CASSYSGRPNSPLHF | TGTGCCAGCAGTTACTCGGGGAGACCCAATTCACCCCTCCACTTT | NA | TRBJ1-6 | TRBV6-5 | few
CASSPGDRKYEQYF | TGTGCCAGCTCACCCGGGGACAGGAAATACGAGCAGTACTTC | TRBD1 | TRBJ2-7 | TRBV18 | NA
CASSFLSGLVSSYEQYF | TGTGCCAGCAGCTTCTTAAGCGGGCTAGTTAGCTCCTACGAGCAGTACTTC | NA | TRBJ2-7 | TRBV11-2 | NA
CASSAGGSYNEQFF | TGTGCCAGCAGTGCAGGGGGTTCCTACAATGAGCAGTTCTTC | TRBD1 | TRBJ2-1 | TRBV28 | NA
CASSQPIYSPLHF | TGCGCCAGCAGTCAACCCATATATTCCCCCCTCCACTTT | NA | TRBJ1-6 | TRBV23-1 | NA
CASSAPGRRRGGYTF | TGTGCCAGCAGTGCCCCGGGACGAAGGCGCGGAGGCTACACCTTC | NA | TRBJ1-2 | TRBV28 | NA
CASSLAGRDEQFF | TGTGCCAGCAGTTTGGCCGGGCGGGATGAGCAGTTCTTC | NA | TRBJ2-1 | TRBV28 | NA
CASSFGSDTDTQYF | TGTGCCAGCAGTTTTGGTAGTGACACAGATACGCAGTATTTT | NA | TRBJ2-3 | TRBV28 | NA
CASSLGTRLTDTQYF | TGTGCCAGCAGCTTAGGGACTCGACTGACAGATACGCAGTATTTT | NA | TRBJ2-3 | TRBV7-8 | NA
CASSPSLGTLNTGELFF | TGTGCCAGCAGCCCCTCTCTCGGGACCCTGAACACCGGGGAGCTGTTTTTT | NA | TRBJ2-2 | TRBV7-9 | NA
CAISQMPTDTQYF | TGTGCCATCAGCCAAATGCCGACAGATACGCAGTATTTT | NA | TRBJ2-3 | TRBV10-3 | NA
CASSYPAGYEQYF | TGTGCCAGCAGTTACCCGGCGGGCTACGAGCAGTACTTC | NA | TRBJ2-7 | TRBV28 | once
CASSPIRGRSTGELFF | TGTGCCAGCTCACCAATCAGGGGGCGAAGCACCGGGGAGCTGTTTTTT | TRBD1 | TRBJ2-2 | TRBV18 | NA
CAISERKDTEAFF | TGTGCCATCAGTGAAAGAAAGGACACTGAAGCTTTCTTT | NA | TRBJ1-1 | TRBV10-3 | NA
CASSEEVGQYF | TGTGCCAGCAGTGAAGAAGTGGGGCAGTACTTC | NA | TRBJ2-7 | TRBV6-1 | NA
CAHRTDGTGELFF | TGTGCCCACCGCACCGATGGCACCGGGGAGCTGTTTTTT | NA | TRBJ2-2 | TRBV10-3 | NA
CASSLERSYEQYF | TGTGCCAGCAGCTTGGAGCGTTCCTACGAGCAGTACTTC | NA | TRBJ2-7 | TRBV7-2 | NA
CASSSDRADTQYF | TGTGCCAGCTCTTCAGACAGGGCAGATACGCAGTATTTT | TRBD1 | TRBJ2-3 | TRBV18 | once
CASGLSPTGELFF | TGTGCTAGTGGTTTATCCCCCACCGGGGAGCTGTTTTTT | NA | TRBJ2-2 | TRBV12-5 | NA
CASSRGTESSEQYF | TGTGCCAGCTCACGGGGGACAGAGTCCTCCGAGCAGTACTTC | TRBD1 | TRBJ2-7 | TRBV18 | NA
CASSSLSGGSGANVLTF | TGCGCCAGCAGCTCCCTTTCGGGGGGATCTGGGGCCAACGTCCTGACTTTC | TRBD2 | TRBJ2-6 | TRBV5-1 | NA
CASSLSWVGLQGGGEQYF | TGTGCCAGCAGCTTAAGTTGGGTGGGGCTGCAGGGAGGCGGCGAGCAGTACTTC | NA | TRBJ2-7 | TRBV7-8 | NA
CASSPRTGLSEKLFF | TGTGCCAGCAGCCCTCGGACAGGGTTGAGCGAAAAACTGTTTTTT | TRBD1 | TRBJ1-4 | TRBV28 | NA
CASSRGQAGEKLFF | TGTGCCAGCAGCCGCGGACAGGCTGGAGAAAAACTGTTTTTT | TRBD1 | TRBJ1-4 | TRBV28 | once
CASTPAGNYEQYF | TGTGCCAGCACACCAGCGGGGAACTACGAGCAGTACTTC | TRBD2 | TRBJ2-7 | TRBV6-1 | NA
CASTPRTDYGYTF | TGTGCCAGCACCCCTCGGACAGACTATGGCTACACCTTC | NA | TRBJ1-2 | TRBV6-1 | NA
CASSFHRGLTDTQYF | TGTGCCAGCAGCTTTCACAGGGGGTTAACAGATACGCAGTATTTT | TRBD1 | TRBJ2-3 | TRBV7-9 | NA
CASSEQGYEQFF | TGTGCCAGCAGTGAACAGGGGTATGAGCAGTTCTTC | NA | TRBJ2-1 | TRBV6-1 | NA
CASSAGRGAGNTEAFF | TGTGCCAGCAGTGCCGGGAGGGGGGCTGGGAACACTGAAGCTTTCTTT | NA | TRBJ1-1 | TRBV6-6 | few
CASSLRLAGSTDTQYF | TGCGCCAGCAGCCTAAGACTAGCGGGGAGCACAGATACGCAGTATTTT | TRBD2 | TRBJ2-3 | TRBV5-1 | NA
CASSGPGQGDYEQYF | TGTGCCAGCAGCGGGCCCGGACAGGGGGACTACGAGCAGTACTTC | TRBD1 | TRBJ2-7 | TRBV28 | NA
CASSLFGIGEQFF | TGTGCCAGCAGCTTATTTGGGATAGGTGAGCAGTTCTTC | NA | TRBJ2-1 | TRBV11-3 | NA
CASSLDRGPPYEQYF | TGTGCCAGCAGCTTAGACAGGGGGCCCCCCTACGAGCAGTACTTC | TRBD1 | TRBJ2-7 | TRBV7-8 | NA
CASSSTGAGANVLTF | TGTGCCAGCAGTTCCACTGGGGCTGGGGCCAACGTCCTGACTTTC | NA | TRBJ2-6 | TRBV6-6 | once
CAWSVNLAGGPAEQFF | TGTGCCTGGAGTGTAAACTTGGCGGGAGGGCCCGCTGAGCAGTTCTTC | TRBD2 | TRBJ2-1 | TRBV30 | NA
CASSLRGNTGELFF | TGCGCCAGCAGCTTAAGAGGGAACACCGGGGAGCTGTTTTTT | NA | TRBJ2-2 | TRBV5-1 | NA